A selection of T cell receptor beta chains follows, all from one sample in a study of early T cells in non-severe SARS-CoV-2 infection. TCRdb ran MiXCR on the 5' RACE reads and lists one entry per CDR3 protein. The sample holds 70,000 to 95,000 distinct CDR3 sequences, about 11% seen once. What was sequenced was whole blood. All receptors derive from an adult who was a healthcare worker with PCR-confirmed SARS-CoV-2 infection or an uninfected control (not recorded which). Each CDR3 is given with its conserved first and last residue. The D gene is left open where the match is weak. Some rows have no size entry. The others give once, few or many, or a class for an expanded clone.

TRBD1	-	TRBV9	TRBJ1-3	TGTGCCAGCAGCGTAGTCCTGACAGGGCCTGGAAACACCATATATTTT	CASSVVLTGPGNTIYF
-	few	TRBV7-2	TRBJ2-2	TGTGCCAGCAGCCTCCCGCGGGGAGCGAACACCGGGGAGCTGTTTTTT	CASSLPRGANTGELFF
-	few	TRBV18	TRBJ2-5	TGTGCCAGCTCGTTCACGCAAGAGACCCAGTACTTC	CASSFTQETQYF
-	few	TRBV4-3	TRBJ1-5	TGCGCCAGCAGCCAATCCCCCAATCAGCCCCAGCATTTT	CASSQSPNQPQHF
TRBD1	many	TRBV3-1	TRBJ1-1	TGTGCCAGCAGCCAAGCAGGGGGCACTGAAGCTTTCTTT	CASSQAGGTEAFF
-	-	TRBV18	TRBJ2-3	TGTGCCAGCTCAAAATTCCGGGACCCGAGCACAGATACGCAGTATTTT	CASSKFRDPSTDTQYF
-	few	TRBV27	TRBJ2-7	TGTGCCAGCAGTTTATCGAGTGGGAACGAGCAGTACTTC	CASSLSSGNEQYF
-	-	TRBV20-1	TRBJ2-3	TGCAGTGCTAGGCCAGGGCCTACAGATACGCAGTATTTT	CSARPGPTDTQYF
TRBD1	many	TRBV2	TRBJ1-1	TGTGCCAGCAGTGGGGGGACAGGGAACACTGAAGCTTTCTTT	CASSGGTGNTEAFF
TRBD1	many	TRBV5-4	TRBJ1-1	TGTGCCAGCATGACCCAGGGGGGGACTGAAGCTTTCTTT	CASMTQGGTEAFF
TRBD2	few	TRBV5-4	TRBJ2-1	TGTGCCAGCAGCTCGAAACTAGCGGGGGGGCCGTCCTACAATGAGCAGTTCTTC	CASSSKLAGGPSYNEQFF
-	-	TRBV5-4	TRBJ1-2	TGTGCCAGCAGTGCTGGACTGGGGGGCCAAGATGGCTACACCTTC	CASSAGLGGQDGYTF
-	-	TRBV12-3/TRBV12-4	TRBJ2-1	TGTGCCAGCAGCCCCACCAATAAGCAGTTCTTC	CASSPTNKQFF
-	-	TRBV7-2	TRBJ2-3	TGTGCCAGCAGCGTACAATATACGCAGTATTTT	CASSVQYTQYF
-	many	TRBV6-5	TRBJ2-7	TGTGCCAGCAAACTTGCCGGGGGAATCTACGAGCAGTACTTC	CASKLAGGIYEQYF
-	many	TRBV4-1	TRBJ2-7	TGCGCCAGCAGCCTTTATCTAACCCAACAAAAAGAGCAGTACTTC	CASSLYLTQQKEQYF
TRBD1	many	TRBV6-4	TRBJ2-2	TGTGCCAGCAGTGACACAGGGGACACCGGGGAGCTGTTTTTT	CASSDTGDTGELFF
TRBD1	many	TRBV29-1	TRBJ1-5	TGCAGCGTTGTTGGACAGGGGGACCAGCCCCAGCATTTT	CSVVGQGDQPQHF
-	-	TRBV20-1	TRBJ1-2	TGCAGTGTCCTTGGGGGCTATGGCTACACCTTC	CSVLGGYGYTF
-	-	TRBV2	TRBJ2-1	TGTGCCGGCAGTCCCGACAGGTATAAGCAGTTCTTC	CAGSPDRYKQFF
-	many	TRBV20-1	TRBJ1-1	TGCAGTGGCGGGACGCTTGAAGCTTTCTTT	CSGGTLEAFF
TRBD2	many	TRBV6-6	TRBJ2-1	TGTGCCAGCAGTTTGCTAGCGGGGGCTTACAATGAGCAGTTCTTC	CASSLLAGAYNEQFF
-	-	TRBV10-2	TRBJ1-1	TGCGCCAGCACCGGGAGTCTGGACAGAGCCCTGAACACTGAAGCTTTCTTT	CASTGSLDRALNTEAFF
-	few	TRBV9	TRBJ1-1	TGTGCCAGCAGCGTTCAGGACACTGAAGCTTTCTTT	CASSVQDTEAFF
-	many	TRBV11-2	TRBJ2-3	TGTGCCAGCAGCTTAAGAGGGTCCGGGACTGCTCCCCCAGATACGCAGTATTTT	CASSLRGSGTAPPDTQYF
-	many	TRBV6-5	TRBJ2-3	TGTGCCACCCAAGGGGGGAGCACAGATACGCAGTATTTT	CATQGGSTDTQYF
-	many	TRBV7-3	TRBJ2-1	TGTGCCAGCAGCCCCCCTACTAGCAATGAGCAGTTCTTC	CASSPPTSNEQFF
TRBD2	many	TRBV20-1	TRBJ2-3	TGCAGTGCTAGCGGACTAGCAGTCACAGATACGCAGTATTTT	CSASGLAVTDTQYF
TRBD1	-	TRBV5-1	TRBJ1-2	TGCGCCAGCAGCTTGGAGGGACAGCTCTATGGCTACACCTTC	CASSLEGQLYGYTF
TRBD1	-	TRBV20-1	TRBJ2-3	TGCAGTGCTAGGGGACAGCCTAACCACGTGAGGACGCAGTATTTT	CSARGQPNHVRTQYF
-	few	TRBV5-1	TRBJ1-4	TGCGCCAGCAGCTCGTCCGGAATAAATGAAAAACTGTTTTTT	CASSSSGINEKLFF
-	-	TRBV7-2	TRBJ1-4	TGTGCCAGCAGCCTTGGGGGGGCTAATGAAAAACTGTTTTTT	CASSLGGANEKLFF
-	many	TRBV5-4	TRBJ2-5	TGTGCCAGCAGCTCCAGGACAGTCCAAGAGACCCAGTACTTC	CASSSRTVQETQYF
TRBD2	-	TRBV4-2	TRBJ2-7	TGTGCCAGCAGCCGATCCTCCGGGACTAGCGGGGGGTACGAGCAGTACTTC	CASSRSSGTSGGYEQYF
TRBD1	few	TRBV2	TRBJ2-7	TGTGCCAGCAAGGACAGGGTCACCTACGAGCAGTACTTC	CASKDRVTYEQYF
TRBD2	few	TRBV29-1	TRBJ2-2	TGCAGCACTTACACCCCTAGCGGGGGGAACACCGGGGAGCTGTTTTTT	CSTYTPSGGNTGELFF
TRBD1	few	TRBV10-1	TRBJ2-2	TGCGCCAGCAGTGAGTCGACAGGGGTTTCGGGGGAGCTGTTTTTT	CASSESTGVSGELFF
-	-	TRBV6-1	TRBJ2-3	TGTGCCAGCCTACTCGGGGACCCCATCGAAACGCAGTATTTT	CASLLGDPIETQYF
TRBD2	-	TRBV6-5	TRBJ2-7	TGTGCCAGCAGTTATGCCCGGGGGGGAGCTTACGAGCAGTACTTC	CASSYARGGAYEQYF
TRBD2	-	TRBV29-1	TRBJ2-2	TGCAGCGTAGAGCGGGGGGTGTCCGGGGAGCTGTTTTTT	CSVERGVSGELFF
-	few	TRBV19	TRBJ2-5	TGTGCCAGTTCAACCCTACAAGAAGAGACCCAGTACTTC	CASSTLQEETQYF
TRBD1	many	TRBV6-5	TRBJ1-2	TGTGCCAGCAGAACAATACAGGGGCCGCGCTCTAAAGGAGGCTACACCTTC	CASRTIQGPRSKGGYTF